This T cell receptor (beta chain) was found in a study of cytomegalovirus exposure and HLA in healthy donors. General observations from the study: Cytomegalovirus association was assigned to about 180 TCR beta chains. The CMV antigen specificity of three CMV-associated chains was confirmed through in vitro analysis. In a later analysis, TCR association rates varied by HLA locus: DRB1 most, HLA-C fewest.

V was pared by 0 bases and J by 4 bases, with 9 bases between. Germline assignment: CDR1 LGHNA and CDR2 YNFKEQ. This CDR3 contains 14 residues. In the case of this clone: Its antigen is unidentified.

PCR used 60 Vbeta primers and 13 Jbeta primers. Here immunoSEQ multiplex PCR was the method, and the copy in TCRdb shows in-frame clones only, minus some. The table shows approximately 170,000 clones, with more than 65% occurring only once. The clonotype comes from a man aged 18-30 years in good health and CMV-seropositive. The sequenced material came from PBMCs. This chain uses TRBV4-2 with TRBJ1-2; possibly TRBD1 for D (5 bases). CDR3 bases: TGTGCCAGCAGCCAAGAGACAGAAGCCTATGGCTACACCTTC. Protein: CASSQETEAYGYTF.